These 18 T cell receptor beta chains were sequenced from one sample in a study of regulatory T cells in long-lasting Graves disease. Combining iRepertoire HTBI primers with Arm-PCR of CDR3 regions, the authors built TCR beta libraries. TCRdb fed the multiplex PCR reads into MiXCR, producing one record per CDR3 protein. The sample contains 450,000 or so distinct CDR3 sequences, 20% to 25% of which appear only once. Time point indicated: persistent/refractory GD, antithyroid drugs over 5 years with positive TRAb. Generation of the TCR library employed RNA extracted from PBMCs. Source: peripheral blood mononuclear cells (PBMCs), taken when the disease was refractory, from a patient treated with antithyroid drugs. The receptors stem from a female donor with Graves disease.

This clonotype was counted between two and nine times. V and J are TRBV11-3 and TRBJ2-3; the match to TRBD1 covers 10 bases. From germline, CDR1 is SGHNT and CDR2 YENEEA. Trimming at V came to 5 bases and at J to 5 bases, leaving 4 bases not matched to a gene. The CDR3 length is 14 residues. The DNA for the CDR3 is TGTGCCAGCAGCCCCCGGACAGGGGGAGATACGCAGTATTTT. Protein product: CASSPRTGGDTQYF.

This clonotype was found many times. The V gene is TRBV28, the J gene TRBJ2-7, with 8 bases identical to TRBD2. The V segment lost 7 bases and the J segment 1 base; nucleotides outside the gene matches: 6. The CDR3 runs to 14 residues. Germline-derived CDR1 and CDR2 are MDHEN and SYDVKM. The CDR3 nucleotides read TGTGCCAGCAATGCAGCGGGGGCATCCTACGAGCAGTACTTC. It specifies CASNAAGASYEQYF.

This clonotype was seen at least ten times. V is TRBV2 and J is TRBJ2-2, with D uncertain. The germline gives CDR1 SNHLY, CDR2 FYNNEI. V lost 4 bases to trimming and J lost 1 base, with 4 bases between them. The CDR3 spans 13 residues. CDR3: CASSGRNTGELFF. CDR3 nucleotides: TGTGCCAGCAGTGGCAGGAACACCGGGGAGCTGTTTTTT.

This clonotype was observed many times. V usage is TRBV6-1 and J usage is TRBJ1-1; D might be TRBD1 (5 bases). The CDR3 totals 13 residues. The V gene lost 8 bases and the J gene lost 0 bases, with 10 bases spanning the gap. CDR1 MNHNS and CDR2 SASEGT come from the germline V gene. CDR3 in amino acids: CASQDKLNTEAFF. CDR3 nucleotide sequence: TGTGCCAGCCAGGACAAATTGAACACTGAAGCTTTCTTT.

This clonotype has more than one count but fewer than ten. J is TRBJ2-5 and V is TRBV19, with no clear D. Trimming pared 5 bases from V and 1 base from J, leaving 8 bases between. The V gene's germline CDR1 is LNHDA and CDR2 SQIVND (reference sequence). The CDR3 is made up of 13 amino acids. The CDR3 DNA sequence: TGTGCCAGTAGTGTTGGGGTCCAAGAGACCCAGTACTTC. This translates into CASSVGVQETQYF.

This clonotype has a count of ten or more. The rearrangement uses TRBV2 and TRBJ1-2, with D unclear. This CDR3 contains 10 residues. V was pared by 8 bases and J by 8 bases, with 9 bases between. CDR1 and CDR2 (germline): SNHLY, FYNNEI. The CDR3 DNA reads as TGTGCCAGCTCTGTTGGCGGCTACACCTTC. Translating gives CASSVGGYTF.

This clonotype was seen a few times. The CDR3 spells CSAREGGPTDTQYF. The CDR3 DNA reads TGCAGTGCTAGAGAAGGCGGCCCCACAGATACGCAGTATTTT. The chain is built from TRBV20-1 and TRBJ2-3; no clear D. CDR1 DFQATT and CDR2 SNEGSKA come from the germline V gene (reference sequence). V lost 0 bases and J lost 2, with 9 bases in between. This CDR3 has 14 residues.

This chain joins TRBV7-2 and TRBJ2-3; 9 positions match TRBD2. From germline, CDR1 is SGHTA and CDR2 FQGNSA. The V segment lost 3 bases and the J segment 5 bases; nucleotides outside the gene matches: 6. This CDR3 is built from 15 residues. This chain's CDR3 is CASSLSGGPKDTQYF. Here the CDR3 DNA reads TGTGCCAGCAGCTTGAGCGGGGGGCCAAAAGATACGCAGTATTTT.

The chain recombines TRBV7-3 with TRBJ2-2; maybe TRBD2 (5 bases). Looked up from germline, CDR1 is SGHTA and CDR2 is FQGTGA. V lost 2 bases and J 8 bases, leaving 9 bases between the germline ends. The CDR3 length is 13 residues. This chain's CDR3 is CASSLFPGGELFF. The CDR3 coding sequence is TGTGCCAGCAGCTTATTCCCGGGGGGGGAGCTGTTTTTT.

This clonotype was picked up many times. The rearrangement uses TRBV12-3 or TRBV12-4 and TRBJ1-1; D possibly corresponds to TRBD1 (5 bases). This CDR3 has 13 residues. Trimming took 6 bases from V and 4 from J, leaving 12 bases between them. CDR3 DNA: TGTGCCAGCAGCTCTACAAGGGGCACTGAAGCTTTCTTT. Protein: CASSSTRGTEAFF.

This clonotype was seen ten or more times. The chain couples TRBV7-2 to TRBJ1-1, with D perhaps matching TRBD1 (6 bases). V shed 5 bases and J shed 5 bases, with 21 bases lying between them. CDR1 and CDR2 from the germline V gene are SGHTA and FQGNSA. The CDR3 covers 16 residues. The CDR3 DNA sequence: TGTGCCAGCAGCCTGGAGGGGGTGAGAGTGGGGACTGAAGCTTTCTTT. Translated: CASSLEGVRVGTEAFF.

Comments on this clonotype: This may be a read error, as it is one base from a much larger clone. The chain links TRBV6-5 to TRBJ2-2; D uncertain. CDR1 MNHEY and CDR2 SVGAGI come from the germline V gene. The CDR3 has 12 amino acids. Trimming removed 4 bases at V and 6 bases at J, with 6 bases between. CDR3 nucleotides: TGTGCCAGCAGTTCCAACCCCGGGGAGCTGTTTTTT. Translation: CASSSNPGELFF.

This clonotype was observed a handful of times. V usage is TRBV6-1 and J usage is TRBJ2-2; TRBD1 is a possible D gene (6 bases). Trimming removed 4 bases from V and 3 bases from J, with 9 bases in between. In germline, CDR1 is MNHNS, CDR2 SASEGT. This CDR3 has 14 amino acids. CDR3: CASSAGVDTGELFF. In nucleotides, the CDR3 is TGTGCCAGCAGTGCAGGGGTAGACACCGGGGAGCTGTTTTTT.

This clonotype was counted ten times or more. The chain links TRBV6-1 to TRBJ2-7, with TRBD1 identical over 7 bases. CDR3 length: 13 residues. Losses at the gene ends were 4 bases for V and 3 bases for J; bases not matched to a gene: 3. Germline V gene lookup returns CDR1 MNHNS and CDR2 SASEGT. The CDR3 reads CASSGRTGYEQYF. CDR3 nucleotides: TGTGCCAGCAGTGGCAGGACAGGCTACGAGCAGTACTTC.

A few counts support this clonotype. V is TRBV19 and J is TRBJ1-1, with TRBD1 identical over 11 bases. The V gene's germline CDR1 is LNHDA and CDR2 SQIVND (reference sequence). V was pared by 9 bases and J by 3 bases, with 15 bases of the junction left unmatched. CDR3 length equals 17 residues. The CDR3 nucleotides are TGTGCCAGCCGACCCAGGACAGGGGGCTTCGGATACACTGAAGCTTTCTTT. Its translation: CASRPRTGGFGYTEAFF.

This clonotype occurred many times. The chain couples TRBV5-5 to TRBJ2-2, with 7 bases lining up with TRBD1. CDR1 is SGHKS, CDR2 YYEKEE, per germline (reference sequence). Trimming took 4 bases from V and 9 from J; bases not matched to a gene: 9. The CDR3 has 14 residues. CDR3 sequence: CASSPGTVGRELFF. The CDR3 nucleotides read TGTGCCAGCAGCCCCGGGACAGTTGGGAGGGAGCTGTTTTTT.

The chain uses TRBV19 and TRBJ2-4, with D perhaps TRBD2 (6 bases). V was trimmed by 4 bases and J by 1 base, leaving 11 bases between them. The V gene's germline CDR1 is LNHDA and CDR2 SQIVND (reference sequence). This CDR3 comprises 15 residues. CDR3 protein: CASSNGRWAKNIQYF. CDR3 DNA: TGTGCCAGTAGTAACGGGAGATGGGCCAAAAACATTCAGTACTTC.

This clonotype occurred a few times. The V gene is TRBV19, the J gene TRBJ2-3; 8 positions agree with TRBD2. Germline trimming cut 6 bases from V and 1 base from J; bases unmatched to any gene: 6. Germline CDR1 is LNHDA and CDR2 is SQIVND (reference sequence). The CDR3 extends over 15 amino acids. As DNA, the CDR3 is TGTGCCAGTAGCGTCTTGCGGGGGGGCACAGATACGCAGTATTTT. Protein: CASSVLRGGTDTQYF.